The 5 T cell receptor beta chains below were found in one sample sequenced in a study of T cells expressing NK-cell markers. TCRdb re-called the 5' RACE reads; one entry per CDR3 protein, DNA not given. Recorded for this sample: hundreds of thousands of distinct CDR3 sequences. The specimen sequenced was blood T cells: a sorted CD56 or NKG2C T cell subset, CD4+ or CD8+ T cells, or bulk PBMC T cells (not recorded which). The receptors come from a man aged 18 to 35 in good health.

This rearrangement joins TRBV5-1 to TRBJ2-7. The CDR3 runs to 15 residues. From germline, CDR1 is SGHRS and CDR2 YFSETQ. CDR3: CASSLAGSWPYEQYF. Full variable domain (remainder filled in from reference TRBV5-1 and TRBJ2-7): KAGVTQTPRYLIKTRGQQVTLSCSPISGHRSVSWYQQTPGQGLQFLFEYFSETQRNKGNFPGRFSGRQFSNSRSEMNVSTLELGDSALYLCASSLAGSWPYEQYFGPGTRLTVT.

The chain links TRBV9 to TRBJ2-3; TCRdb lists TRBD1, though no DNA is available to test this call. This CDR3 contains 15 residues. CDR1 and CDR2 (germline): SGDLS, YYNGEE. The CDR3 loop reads CASSVAGGHTDTQYF.

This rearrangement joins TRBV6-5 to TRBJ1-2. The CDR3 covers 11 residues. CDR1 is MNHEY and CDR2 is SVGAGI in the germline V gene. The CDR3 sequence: CASTMGSGYTF.

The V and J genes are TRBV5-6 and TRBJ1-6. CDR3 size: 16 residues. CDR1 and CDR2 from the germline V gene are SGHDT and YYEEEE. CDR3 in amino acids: CASSSGQGPDNSPLHF.

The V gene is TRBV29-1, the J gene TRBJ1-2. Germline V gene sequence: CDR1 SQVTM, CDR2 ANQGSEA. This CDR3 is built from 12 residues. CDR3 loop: CSVDERHYGYTF.